These 25 T cell receptor beta chains came from one sample sequenced in a study of blood T cell repertoires in COVID-19. The repertoire was sequenced with immunoSEQ multiplex PCR; TCRdb's copy has only in-frame clones and lacks some. The sample yields around 300,000 clones, roughly nine tenths seen once. Sequencing was done on a sample of PBMCs or T cells enriched from blood (not recorded which). The receptors derive from a woman aged 40-49 years who had recovered from COVID-19.

V gene TRBV19 combines with J gene TRBJ1-1, with TRBD1 matching over 7 bases. Trimming cost V 5 bases and J 0 bases; bases outside gene matches: 9. The CDR3 loop spans 16 amino acids. Germline values: CDR1 LNHDA, CDR2 SQIVND (reference sequence). The CDR3 reads CASSGQAGRLNTEAFF. The CDR3 nucleotides are TGTGCCAGTAGTGGACAGGCGGGTCGACTGAACACTGAAGCTTTCTTT.

The CDR3, as DNA: TGCGCCAGCAGTGAGACACACAGGGAAGAAGCTTTCTTT. Translation gives CASSETHREEAFF. The chain recombines TRBV10-2 with TRBJ1-1; D possibly corresponds to TRBD1 (6 bases). Germline CDR1 is WSHSY and CDR2 is SAAADI. The CDR3 length is 13 residues. V was cut by 2 bases and J by 8 bases, with 12 bases left in between.

The rearrangement links TRBV19 to TRBJ2-1; 8 bases are a match to TRBD2. Trimming cost V 7 bases and J 3 bases; bases outside gene matches: 11. Germline V gives CDR1 LNHDA, CDR2 SQIVND (reference sequence). This CDR3 has 16 residues. The CDR3 coding sequence is TGTGCCAGTACCCGGTGGGGCGGGGGGAGCTACAATGAGCAGTTCTTC. It codes for CASTRWGGGSYNEQFF.

The rearrangement joins TRBV5-4 to TRBJ1-1, with TRBD1 matching over 9 bases. The V gene end was trimmed by 4 bases and the J gene end by 0 bases; junction bases not matched to a gene: 10. CDR3 size: 17 residues. Germline CDR1 reads SGHNT; CDR2 reads YYREEE (reference sequence). DNA for the CDR3: TGTGCCAGCAGCACGACAGGGGGAAATAGAATGAACACTGAAGCTTTCTTT. Its protein product is CASSTTGGNRMNTEAFF. The full variable domain, rest sourced from reference TRBV5-4 and TRBJ1-1, is ETGVTQSPTHLIKTRGQQVTLRCSSQSGHNTVSWYQQALGQGPQFIFQYYREEENGRGNFPPRFSGLQFPNYSSELNVNALELDDSALYLCASSTTGGNRMNTEAFFGQGTRLTVV.

V is TRBV5-6 and J is TRBJ2-1, with a tentative D call TRBD2 (6 bases). CDR3 length: 17 residues. Looked up from germline, CDR1 is SGHDT and CDR2 is YYEEEE. V lost 0 bases to trimming and J lost 0 bases, with 13 bases between them. This CDR3 is CASSLGTVGGSYNEQFF. CDR3 in DNA: TGTGCCAGCAGCTTGGGTACCGTCGGGGGCTCCTACAATGAGCAGTTCTTC. The full variable domain, rest sourced from reference TRBV5-6 and TRBJ2-1, is DAGVTQSPTHLIKTRGQQVTLRCSPKSGHDTVSWYQQALGQGPQFIFQYYEEEERQRGNFPDRFSGHQFPNYSSELNVNALLLGDSALYLCASSLGTVGGSYNEQFFGPGTRLTVL.

V gene TRBV2 combines with J gene TRBJ1-4, with D possibly TRBD1 on 6 matching bases. CDR1 and CDR2 from the germline V gene are SNHLY and FYNNEI. CDR3 length: 15 residues. Trimming took 6 bases from V and 0 from J, leaving 11 bases between them. CDR3: CASRAGHTTNEKLFF. DNA for the CDR3: TGTGCCAGCAGAGCGGGACACACAACTAATGAAAAACTGTTTTTT.

The genes are TRBV18 and TRBJ1-1, with TRBD1 matching over 7 bases. This CDR3 is built from 13 residues. Germline trimming cut 5 bases from V and 6 bases from J; bases unmatched to any gene: 6. CDR1 is KGHSH, CDR2 LQKENI, per germline. The CDR3 DNA sequence: TGTGCCAGCTCATCACGGGACAGCCCTGAAGCTTTCTTT. Its translation: CASSSRDSPEAFF.

The J gene is TRBJ2-3, the V gene TRBV5-1, with 9 nucleotides matching TRBD2. J was trimmed by 2 bases and V by 4 bases; bases with no gene match: 8. Germline V CDR1 and CDR2: SGHRS, YFSETQ. This CDR3 spans 16 amino acids. This CDR3 reads CASSQGLAGFTDTQYF. CDR3 DNA sequence: TGCGCCAGCAGCCAGGGGCTAGCGGGGTTCACAGATACGCAGTATTTT.

In nucleotides, the CDR3 is TGTGCTAGTGGTTTGGTAGGCAGGTCCTCCTACAATGAGCAGTTCTTC. Protein sequence: CASGLVGRSSYNEQFF. The chain carries TRBV12-5 and TRBJ2-1; D unclear. V lost 0 bases to trimming and J lost 0 bases, with 9 bases between them. Germline assignment: CDR1 LGHNT and CDR2 FRNRAP. The CDR3 consists of 16 residues.

This clone showed up just once. The chain is built from TRBV7-3 and TRBJ1-1; D is perhaps TRBD1 (5 bases). This CDR3 is built from 14 residues. Between the trimmed V and J ends, which lost 2 bases and 4 bases, there was a span of 11 bases. Germline V lookup: CDR1 SGHTA, CDR2 FQGTGA. CDR3 bases: TGTGCCAGCAGCTTAGGTGGGGCGTCCACTGAAGCTTTCTTT. It encodes CASSLGGASTEAFF.

The rearrangement links TRBV20-1 to TRBJ1-2; no definite D call. V lost 3 bases and J lost 2, with 19 bases in between. The CDR3 spans 16 residues. In germline, CDR1 is DFQATT, CDR2 SNEGSKA (reference sequence). CDR3 coding DNA: TGCAGTGCTAGTAAGGAGTCGGCCCCGCGGAACTATGGCTACACCTTC. Translating it yields CSASKESAPRNYGYTF.

The rearrangement uses TRBV5-1 and TRBJ1-1; D uncertain. Per germline, CDR1 SGHRS and CDR2 YFSETQ. The CDR3 contains 14 residues. V gave up 4 bases and J gave up 0 bases, with 10 bases separating them. The CDR3 here is CASSEFTMNTEAFF. DNA for the CDR3: TGCGCCAGCAGCGAATTTACAATGAACACTGAAGCTTTCTTT.

This clone showed up just once. The V call is TRBV5-1, the J call TRBJ2-5; maybe TRBD2 (5 bases). V was clipped by 0 bases and J by 4 bases, with 13 bases between them. This CDR3 spans 15 amino acids. CDR1 and CDR2 (germline): SGHRS, YFSETQ. The CDR3 DNA reads TGCGCCAGCAGCTTGGCTAGCTGGACGGCAGAGACCCAGTACTTC. It translates to CASSLASWTAETQYF.

The rearrangement links TRBV7-9 to TRBJ2-2; 12 nucleotides align to TRBD2. CDR1 is SEHNR and CDR2 is FQNEAQ in the germline V gene (reference sequence). This CDR3 spans 14 amino acids. J was trimmed by 6 bases and V by 11 bases; bases with no gene match: 7. This chain's CDR3 is CAWVTSGSSGELFF. CDR3 in DNA: TGTGCCTGGGTGACTAGCGGGAGTTCCGGGGAGCTGTTTTTT.

This chain joins TRBV3-1 (or the pseudogene TRBV3-2) and TRBJ1-1; D uncertain. The CDR3 sequence is 14 residues long. Germline loops: CDR1 LGHDT, CDR2 YNNKEL (reference sequence). V was shortened by 2 bases and J by 4 bases, with 11 bases between the two germline ends. The DNA for the CDR3 is TGTGCCAGCAGCCAAAAAGAGGGCCGCACTGAAGCTTTCTTT. Amino acid sequence: CASSQKEGRTEAFF.

The gene calls are TRBV27 and TRBJ1-2; 8 nucleotides agree with TRBD1. The length of the CDR3 is 15 residues. Germline values: CDR1 MNHEY, CDR2 SMNVEV (reference sequence). Trimming removed 2 bases from V and 5 bases from J; junction bases left unmatched: 7. CDR3 residues: CASSLLGTGGYGYTF. The DNA of the CDR3 is TGTGCCAGCAGTTTACTCGGTACAGGGGGTTATGGCTACACCTTC.

A few counts support this clone. This chain connects TRBV5-6 to TRBJ1-4; 8 bases fit TRBD1. Germline V gives CDR1 SGHDT, CDR2 YYEEEE. J lost 8 bases, V lost 3 bases, and 6 bases had no gene match. The CDR3 spans 14 residues. The CDR3, as DNA: TGTGCCAGCAGCTCGACAGGGGCGGGGGAAAAACTGTTTTTT. This translates into CASSSTGAGEKLFF.

The chain joins TRBV3-1 (or the pseudogene TRBV3-2) to TRBJ2-1; 11 bases align to TRBD2. Germline CDR1 is LGHDT and CDR2 is YNNKEL (reference sequence). The CDR3 has 16 amino acids. The ends lost 4 bases at V and 4 bases at J; junction bases unmatched: 6. The chain's CDR3 is CASSLRTSGQYNEQFF. CDR3 nucleotide sequence: TGTGCCAGCAGCCTTAGGACTAGCGGGCAGTACAATGAGCAGTTCTTC.

The genes are TRBV19 and TRBJ1-2, with TRBD1 as a possible D gene (6 bases). V shed 2 bases and J shed 4 bases, with 11 bases lying between them. The CDR3 totals 14 residues. Germline loops: CDR1 LNHDA, CDR2 SQIVND (reference sequence). CDR3 bases: TGTGCCAGTAGTATACGACAGGTCCCCTATGGCTACACCTTC. This encodes CASSIRQVPYGYTF.

V is TRBV6-2 or TRBV6-3 and J is TRBJ2-1, with 9 bases matching TRBD2. The CDR3 extends over 14 amino acids. V gave up 2 bases and J gave up 9 bases; unmatched junction bases: 5. Looked up from germline, CDR1 is MNHEY and CDR2 is SVGEGT. CDR3 region: CASSYGGRGSEQFF. The CDR3 DNA follows: TGTGCCAGCAGTTACGGCGGGAGGGGGAGTGAGCAGTTCTTC.

The sample holds a few counts of this clone. This sample also contains other DNA sequences that code for the same CDR3. V usage is TRBV5-1 and J usage is TRBJ1-5, with D uncertain. The CDR3 is 13 amino acids. Trimming took off 0 bases at V and 4 bases at J, with 5 bases between the two ends. Germline CDR1 SGHRS, CDR2 YFSETQ. In DNA, the CDR3 is TGCGCCAGCAGCTTGGGTCAGAATCAGCCCCAGCATTTT. This gives the protein CASSLGQNQPQHF.

The rearrangement uses TRBV19 and TRBJ2-7; 10 nucleotides match TRBD2. Germline assignment: CDR1 LNHDA and CDR2 SQIVND (reference sequence). The trim removed 1 base at V and 3 bases at J, leaving 3 bases unmatched. The CDR3 spans 15 residues. The DNA for the CDR3 is TGTGCCAGTAGTATAGGGCTAGCGGGAGTCTACGAGCAGTACTTC. Amino acids: CASSIGLAGVYEQYF.

J is TRBJ2-5 and V is TRBV20-1, with 10 bases fitting TRBD1. CDR3 length equals 16 residues. The germline V gene encodes CDR1 DFQATT and CDR2 SNEGSKA (reference sequence). The V and J ends lost 5 bases and 6 bases, in that order; junction bases with no gene match: 15. CDR3 nucleotide sequence: TGCAGTGCTGGTGGAGGACAGGGGGGAGGCTGGCAGACCCAGTACTTC. Translated, it gives CSAGGGQGGGWQTQYF.

This clone was picked up one time. The V and J genes are TRBV7-2 and TRBJ1-3, with D unresolved. Germline-derived CDR1 and CDR2 are SGHTA and FQGNSA. The CDR3 has 15 residues. V lost 4 bases and J 3 bases, leaving 13 bases between the germline ends. The CDR3 spells CASSSISFGGNTIYF. The DNA for the CDR3 is TGTGCCAGCAGCTCGATCAGTTTTGGTGGAAACACCATATATTTT.

The J gene is TRBJ2-2, the V gene TRBV3-1 (or the pseudogene TRBV3-2); the match to TRBD2 covers 9 bases. J gave up 6 bases and V 1 base, and 6 bases lay outside the gene matches. The CDR3 is 16 residues long. Germline values: CDR1 LGHDT, CDR2 YNNKEL (reference sequence). CDR3 bases: TGTGCCAGCAGCCAAGCTAGCGGGGTTTTGTCCGGGGAGCTGTTTTTT. It codes for CASSQASGVLSGELFF.